The subject of this entry is one T cell receptor beta chain. Its antigen is not yet known. No base quality values were provided; no much bigger clone lies one nucleotide off. For commercial TCRB immunosequencing, 450 to 550 nanograms of biopsy DNA were submitted for each sample. Adaptive Biotechnology amplified CDR3 regions from genomic DNA with a two-step multiplex PCR that controlled for amplification bias. Primers for every V and J gene segment were used in the first PCR, and barcodes and Illumina adapters were added in the second PCR. CDR3 libraries were sequenced using an Illumina instrument. The published analysis was carried out like this. Analysis combined the vendor-provided pipelines with custom analysis of raw data in R/Bioconductor under R version 3.3.0. Clonality, which ranges from 0 to 1, was calculated as the inverse of the normalised Shannon entropy across all productive clones. High-frequency clones were defined as the repertoire share of the top 100 clones, retaining only clones passing a 95% confidence test. Overlap between samples was measured with the Morisita-Horn index, while repertoire diversity was measured with the Simpson index. TCRdb took over this immuneACCESS table, retaining in-frame rearrangements with V and J assigned. Such tables are incomplete; in checked studies, under half of the missing clones stem from an unresolved V gene, and the remainder is unexplained. V, J and clone size derive from that table, while D and trimming were established from the DNA sequence. The sample table records roughly 16,000 clones; more than 85% of these occur just once. The top ten clones comprise nearly 3.5% of the sample.

This sample is part of a study of T cell repertoires in ileal Crohn's disease (dated by TCRdb to the late 2010s). Background for the entire study: At the time of surgery, around 35% of patients were active smokers, and the median duration of disease was around eight years. All patients had surgery for a complication: stricturing disease in 61% and penetrating disease in roughly 40%. Roughly half of the patients were given postoperative therapy, with around 20 on anti-TNF agents and about a dozen on thiopurines. TCR repertoire analysis was performed in about 61 Crohn's disease patients drawn from a prospective multicentre cohort. The study was conducted in parallel with a multicentre cohort that was designed to identify predictors of early endoscopic recurrence following ileocolonic resection. Endoscopic postoperative recurrence was defined by a Rutgeerts score above i0. A total of some 150 mucosal samples from about 57 patients were sequenced, collected from several sites on the surgical specimen and at postoperative endoscopy. Findings and caveats that apply to the study as a whole: Compared with CD4 T cells, sorted CD8 T cells contained more high-frequency clones, which suggests that the mucosal expansions were mostly CD8. A significantly higher proportion of clonal expansions was observed in active smokers at surgery than in non-smokers (approximately 26% vs 20%, p=0.02). Endoscopic recurrence was linked to a higher percentage of high-frequency clones at surgery, and recurrence occurred in every patient whose clonality exceeded 26.8% (18/57). Mucosal CD4 and CD8 T cells were sorted and sequenced only in a subgroup of patients, whose size was not stated.

Adults with ileal or ileocolonic Crohn's disease and an indication for ileocolonic resection were eligible for inclusion. Whole ileal mucosal biopsies were kept frozen at -80 degrees C prior to DNA extraction. Genomic DNA was isolated from frozen whole biopsies using a TRizol-based method, and the DNA was quantified with a NanoDrop 2000 spectrophotometer. The cysteine opens and the phenylalanine closes a CDR3 of 13 amino acids. The only DNA kept is the CDR3, 39 bases in frame from the first base. For CDR1 and CDR2, the germline V gene (reference sequence) lists SEHNR and FQNEAQ. The sequence came from an adult with Crohn's disease. The chain links TRBV7-9 with TRBJ2-5; the D gene is possibly TRBD2, with 7 bases matching. Sequenced input: ileal tissue. The nucleotide sequence reads as follows: TGTGCATACCGGGGGGCCTGGGGAGAGACCCAGTACTTC. Translated, this is CAYRGAWGETQYF.